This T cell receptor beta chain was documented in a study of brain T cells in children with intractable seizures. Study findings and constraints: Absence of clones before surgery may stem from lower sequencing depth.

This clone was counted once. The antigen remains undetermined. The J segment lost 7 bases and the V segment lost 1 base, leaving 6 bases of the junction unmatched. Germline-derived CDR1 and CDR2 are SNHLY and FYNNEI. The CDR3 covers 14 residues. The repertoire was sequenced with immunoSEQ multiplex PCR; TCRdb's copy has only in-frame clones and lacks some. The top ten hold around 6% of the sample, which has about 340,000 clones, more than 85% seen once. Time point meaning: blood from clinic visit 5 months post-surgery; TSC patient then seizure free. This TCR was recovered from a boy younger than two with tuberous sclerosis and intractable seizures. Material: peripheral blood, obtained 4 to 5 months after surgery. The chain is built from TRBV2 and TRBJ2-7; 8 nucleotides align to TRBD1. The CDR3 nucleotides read TGTGCCAGCAGTGAAGGACAGGGGTCAGGGGAGCAGTACTTC. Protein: CASSEGQGSGEQYF.